The 5 T cell receptor beta chains reported below all come from one sample, sequenced in a study of blood T cell repertoires in COVID-19. Profiling relied on immunoSEQ multiplex PCR, and the TCRdb table lists in-frame clones only, not all of them. In the table there are roughly 230,000 clones, roughly 80% of which are singletons. The source material was PBMCs or T cells enriched from blood (not recorded which). Source of these receptors: a man in his fifties or sixties who had recovered from COVID-19.

V is TRBV19 and J is TRBJ2-5; a weak D match, TRBD2 (6 bases). Trimming removed 7 bases at V and 1 base at J, with 10 bases between. CDR3 length equals 13 residues. Germline V gene data show CDR1 as LNHDA and CDR2 as SQIVND (reference sequence). The CDR3 DNA reads TGTGCCAGTAAACGGGGGTCCCAAGAGACCCAGTACTTC. Amino acids: CASKRGSQETQYF.

Only one count was recorded for this clone. The rearrangement joins TRBV27 to TRBJ2-7; no firm D call. The CDR3 runs 10 residues. Trimming left V 3 bases short and J 7 bases short, with 4 bases between. Germline CDR1 reads MNHEY; CDR2 reads SMNVEV (reference sequence). CDR3 coding DNA: TGTGCCAGCAGTTTGAGGGAGCAGTACTTC. This codes for CASSLREQYF.

The chain has TRBV11-2 and TRBJ1-6; tentative D call: TRBD1 (6 bases). V dropped 2 bases and J dropped 5 bases, with 16 bases sitting between them. CDR1 SGHAT and CDR2 FQNNGV come from the germline V gene. This CDR3 is built from 17 residues. The CDR3 spells CASSLFGWTEDNSPLHF. CDR3 sequence (DNA): TGTGCCAGCAGCTTATTCGGATGGACAGAGGATAATTCACCCCTCCACTTT. Combining the CDR3 with reference TRBV11-2 and TRBJ1-6 gives the whole variable domain EAGVAQSPRYKIIEKRQSVAFWCNPISGHATLYWYQQILGQGPKLLIQFQNNGVVDDSQLPKDRFSAERLKGVDSTLKIQPAKLEDSAVYLCASSLFGWTEDNSPLHFGNGTRLTVT.

The chain combines TRBV12-5 with TRBJ2-2; D is perhaps TRBD1 (6 bases). The germline V and J ends were trimmed by 6 bases and 5 bases, with 16 bases remaining between them. There are 15 residues in the CDR3. Germline assignment: CDR1 LGHNT and CDR2 FRNRAP. The chain's CDR3 is CASGPYKGGTGELFF. CDR3 DNA: TGTGCTAGTGGACCTTACAAAGGGGGTACCGGGGAGCTGTTTTTT.

For the CDR3, the DNA is TGTGCCGCCTCGGGGGGGGAGTGGAATCAGCCCCAGCATTTT. This gives the protein CAASGGEWNQPQHF. The chain uses TRBV28 and TRBJ1-5; maybe TRBD1 (5 bases). Deletions cut 11 bases from V and 4 bases from J, with 18 bases between. The CDR3 is made up of 14 amino acids. Germline loops: CDR1 MDHEN, CDR2 SYDVKM.